Each of the 3 T cell receptor beta chains below was sequenced from the same sample in a study of blood T cell repertoires in COVID-19 (dated by TCRdb to the early 2020s). The library was produced with the immunoSEQ multiplex PCR assay. Here the immuneACCESS table is served through TCRdb, limited to in-frame sequences with V and J called. Missing clones are a known gap in these copies; in checked studies unresolved V genes cover under half, and the rest lacks a known reason. Across this sample there are some 190,000 clones, with 70% to 90% seen only once. About 4% of the sample goes to the ten largest clones. Sequencing was performed on PBMCs or T cells enriched from blood (not recorded which). The receptors were sampled from a man aged 25-45 years with acute COVID-19.

The table lists this clone with a count of one. The chain employs TRBV25-1 and TRBJ2-1; 9 nucleotides line up with TRBD1. This CDR3 spans 16 amino acids. Germline V gene lookup returns CDR1 MGHDK and CDR2 SYGVNS. With 3 bases clipped from V and 2 bases from J, the junction kept 5 bases outside the gene matches. The CDR3 sequence is CASSDRGTGTYNEQFF. The CDR3 DNA follows: TGTGCCAGCAGTGACCGCGGGACAGGGACCTACAATGAGCAGTTCTTC. The full variable domain, completed using reference TRBV25-1 and TRBJ2-1, is EADIYQTPRYLVIGTGKKITLECSQTMGHDKMYWYQQDPGMELHLIHYSYGVNSTEKGDLSSESTVSRIRTEHFPLTLESARPSHTSQYLCASSDRGTGTYNEQFFGPGTRLTVL.

V and J are TRBV18 and TRBJ2-1, with 11 bases fitting TRBD2. The V and J ends lost 1 base and 6 bases, in that order; junction bases with no gene match: 11. The CDR3 length is 18 residues. In germline, CDR1 is KGHSH, CDR2 LQKENI. Written as DNA, the CDR3 is TGTGCCAGCTCACCACAGGAGGCTAGCGGGGGGTTTGTCAATGAGCAGTTCTTC. Its translation is CASSPQEASGGFVNEQFF. Complete variable domain (other parts from reference TRBV18 and TRBJ2-1): NAGVMQNPRHLVRRRGQEARLRCSPMKGHSHVYWYRQLPEEGLKFMVYLQKENIIDESGMPKERFSAEFPKEGPSILRIQQVVRGDSAAYFCASSPQEASGGFVNEQFFGPGTRLTVL.

The V and J genes are TRBV2 and TRBJ1-5; D ambiguous. Germline V gene lookup returns CDR1 SNHLY and CDR2 FYNNEI. CDR3 length: 14 residues. V gave up 3 bases and J gave up 9 bases, with 15 bases separating them. CDR3 residues: CASSDRIAGLPQHF. Here the CDR3 DNA reads TGTGCCAGCAGTGACAGGATCGCGGGTCTGCCCCAGCATTTT.